This T cell receptor beta chain is from a study of tissue T cells after allogeneic stem cell transplantation (dated by TCRdb to between 2021 and 2024). Notes on the research overall: Using research autopsies of patients with and without GVHD, plus mouse models of GVHD, the study profiled TCR beta repertoires across many tissues. On the human side, the study was prospective and observational, with no blinding or randomization.

Receptor amplification or capture employed the immunoSEQ multiplex PCR assay. TCRbeta CDR3 sequencing was performed at survey depth by Adaptive Biotechnologies, and CDR3 sequences, V/J genes, productive frequency and template counts were reported. TCR beta CDR3 regions were amplified from genomic DNA instead of RNA. The authors' pipeline ran thus. Jensen-Shannon divergence served to quantify pairwise repertoire overlap between tissues, with 0 meaning identical and 1 meaning complete divergence. Tissues were grouped by single-linkage agglomerative hierarchical clustering of pairwise JSD values, and the clustering results were shown as dendrograms. GLIPH2 was run on all patient samples with simulation_depth 1000, kmer_min_depth 3, cdr3_length_cutoff 8, keeping groups with more than two unique CDR3s. A standardized tissue-overlap score was generated by extrapolating Jaccard GLIPH-group overlap across patients to a standard repertoire size of 1000 clones. To look at how diversity was associated with clinical or experimental variables, linear mixed-effect models were used, with tissue treated as a fixed effect and individual treated as a random effect. This is the immuneACCESS table as TCRdb keeps it, with only in-frame sequences that have V and J called. A part of the clones is gone; compared with another copy, unresolved V genes explain less than half, and the rest is unexplained. V and J calls and clone size follow that table, whereas D and trimming were derived from the DNA. This sample has 800 or so clones in its table, and under 60% of those were observed once. The ten largest clonotypes hold roughly 40% of the sample.

Paper-wide results and their limitations: Sampling depth was acknowledged as a limitation, and the patient cohort was both small and clinically heterogeneous. In both patients and mice, T cells from blood and spleen picked up only a limited part of the TCR repertoire that was detected in tissues. Within patients, how anatomically similar tissues were was a major factor shaping TCR repertoire composition, regardless of disease or transplant status. Which tissue TCRs were alloreactive or antigen-specific was not determined in the study, and some of the clones might have been host cells that persisted. Only a few T cell clones appeared in more than one patient, yet motif-based clustering showed tissue-specific repertoire signatures that were shared between patients.

This sample's time point label indicates: mouse harvest day 14 after allogeneic transplant. Each mouse graft, delivered by tail vein injection, combined 10^6 splenic CD5+ T cells with 10^7 T-cell-depleted bone marrow cells. A major MHC-mismatch B6 (H2b) into BALB/c (H2d) model was used to model mouse GVHD, and tissues were profiled at day 7 or 14. On day 7 or 14 post-transplant, mouse tissues and retro-orbital blood were harvested with separate sterile tools for each animal, and livers were flushed before harvest. Before genomic DNA was isolated with the DNeasy Blood & Tissue Kit, mouse tissues were minced with razor blades in buffered saline. Concerning this clone: The antigen this receptor binds is unknown. Since the receptor is from a mouse, mouse gene names and germline sequences apply. The read falls 1 residue short of the CDR3 end, and the missing part is taken from the germline J gene.

CDR1 KGHPV and CDR2 FQNQEV were looked up in the germline V gene (reference sequence). Taken from cysteine to phenylalanine, the CDR3 has 15 residues. The CDR3 was read in part: 42 bases, with the frame set at base 1. Unmatched junction bases come to 2, with V trimmed by 3 bases and J by 1 base. The sequence came from a female BALB/c mouse given C57BL/6 T cells with graft-versus-host disease after an allogeneic hematopoietic cell transplant. The V and J genes are TRBV26 and TRBJ2-4; 9 of the junction bases match TRBD2. Sequenced: spleen. The sequenced part of the CDR3 DNA is TGTGCCAGCAGTCTCTGGACTGGGGGTCAAAACACCTTGTAC. This sequence encodes CASSLWTGGQNTLY. The entire CDR3 protein reads CASSLWTGGQNTLYF.